This TCR beta chain appears in the sequencing data of a study of PD-1 blockade in classical Hodgkin lymphoma. On the study more broadly: Treatment was intravenous nivolumab, 3 mg/kg every 2 weeks, until progression. Study-wide points: Complete responders had baseline diversity similar to newly diagnosed patients. CD4+ TCR diversity, unlike CD8+, climbed significantly by C4D1.

The CDR3 contains 13 residues. Germline loops: CDR1 MGHRA, CDR2 YSYEKL. Trimming took 4 bases from V and 8 from J; bases not matched to a gene: 5. Measured with immunoSEQ multiplex PCR; TCRdb has only the in-frame clones, and not every one. This table holds under 130,000 clones, more than 70% found once. The time point here: cycle 4 day 1 (C4D1), after six to seven weeks of nivolumab. Each of the patients experienced relapse following autologous stem cell transplantation, and their brentuximab vedotin exposure differed. Complete response, partial response or progressive disease was recorded as best response. This clone has just a few counts. Its antigen is undetermined.

This receptor was identified in a human donor with classical Hodgkin lymphoma. This specimen consisted of peripheral blood mononuclear cells (PBMCs), obtained before the fourth cycle of nivolumab. The chain couples TRBV4-1 to TRBJ1-5; 7 nucleotides align to TRBD1. As DNA, the CDR3 is TGCGCCAGCAGCCGACAGGGAGGTGAGCCCCAGCATTTT. Encoded protein: CASSRQGGEPQHF.